This T cell receptor beta chain was observed in a study of T-cell reconstitution after alpha-beta-depleted transplantation in children. Study findings and constraints: Reported findings indicate that, about two months after transplant, alpha-beta T cells came from several hundred expanded clones, which were derived from non-depleted graft cells.

About this clonotype itself: Its antigen remains unidentified.

With 11 bases removed from V and 4 bases from J, the gap between germline ends came to 15 bases. Per germline, CDR1 MDHEN and CDR2 SYDVKM. The CDR3 covers 13 residues. The TCRbeta library was prepared with unique molecular identifiers. Using its own MiXCR run on the PCR reads, TCRdb lists one record per CDR3 protein. The sample includes roughly 500,000 distinct CDR3 sequences, approximately 10% seen only once; the top ten take 2%. The chain employs TRBV28 and TRBJ1-5; D possibly corresponds to TRBD1 (6 bases). The starting material was PBMCs, obtained before TCRalphabeta/CD19-depleted stem cell transplant. This TCR derives from a child aged 2 to 9 with inherited bone marrow failure, due to receive a stem cell transplant. In nucleotides, the CDR3 is TGTGCCGGGGGCAGGCTCCTTAATCAGCCCCAGCATTTT. Translated: CAGGRLLNQPQHF.